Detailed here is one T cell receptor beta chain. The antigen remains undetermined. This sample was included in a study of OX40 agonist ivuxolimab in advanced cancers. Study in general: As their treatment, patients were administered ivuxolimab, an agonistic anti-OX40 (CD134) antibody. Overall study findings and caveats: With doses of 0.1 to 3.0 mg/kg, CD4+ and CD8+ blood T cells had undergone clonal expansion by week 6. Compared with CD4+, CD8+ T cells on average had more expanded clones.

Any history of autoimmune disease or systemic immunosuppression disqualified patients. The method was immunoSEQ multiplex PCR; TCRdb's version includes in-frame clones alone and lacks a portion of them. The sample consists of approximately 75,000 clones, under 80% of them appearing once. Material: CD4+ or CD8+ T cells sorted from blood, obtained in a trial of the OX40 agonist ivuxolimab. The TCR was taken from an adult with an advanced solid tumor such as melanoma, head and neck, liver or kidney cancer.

The CDR3 bases are TGTGCCAGCAGCTCGTCGCCCCTAGTACCCCCTAGCGAGCAGTACTTC. Protein: CASSSSPLVPPSEQYF. The chain carries TRBV7-2 and TRBJ2-7; D unresolved. V gave up 4 bases and J gave up 6 bases, with 22 bases separating them. CDR1 is SGHTA and CDR2 is FQGNSA in the germline V gene. This CDR3 has 16 amino acids.